The next 17 T cell receptor beta chains were all read from a single sample in a study of CD8+ T cells in alopecia areata. As to treatment: oral pan-JAK inhibitor, 5-10 mg twice daily. cDNA serving as the sequencing template came from extracted, reverse transcribed RNA. Clones were sequenced by immunoSEQ multiplex PCR, and TCRdb holds only the in-frame ones, with some missing. In the table there are nearly 95,000 clones, around 71% of which are singletons. Sequenced here: CD8+ T cells sorted from blood, sampled at approximately week 42, from a patient treated with tofacitinib. Receptors were obtained from a human donor with alopecia areata.

This clone was seen only a few times. This CDR3 is CASSEGTSGANEQFF. The CDR3, as DNA: TGTGCCAGCAGTGAAGGGACTAGCGGGGCCAATGAGCAGTTCTTC. The chain employs TRBV6-1 and TRBJ2-1; 12 nucleotides agree with TRBD2. This CDR3 is 15 amino acids long. The germline V gene encodes CDR1 MNHNS and CDR2 SASEGT. Trimming at V came to 1 base and at J to 6 bases, leaving 1 base not matched to a gene.

This clone was detected once. This chain joins TRBV7-2 and TRBJ1-1; D gene uncertain. Germline loops: CDR1 SGHTA, CDR2 FQGNSA. Trimming pared 4 bases from V and 0 bases from J, leaving 12 bases between. CDR3 size: 15 residues. The CDR3 region has the DNA TGTGCCAGCAGCTCGGACGGGAACCTGAACACTGAAGCTTTCTTT. Protein product: CASSSDGNLNTEAFF.

The table lists this clone with a few counts. This chain joins TRBV6-5 and TRBJ2-2; D remains unclear. This CDR3 region has 13 residues. V lost 0 bases and J lost 6, with 5 bases in between. Per the germline V gene, CDR1 is MNHEY and CDR2 is SVGAGI. As DNA, the CDR3 is TGTGCCAGCAGTTACTCTGAGGCCGGGGAGCTGTTTTTT. Residues: CASSYSEAGELFF.

V usage is TRBV6-1 and J usage is TRBJ2-6; no clear D. The V and J ends lost 1 base and 1 base respectively, with 5 bases between them. Germline CDR1 MNHNS, CDR2 SASEGT. The CDR3 loop spans 15 amino acids. The CDR3 sequence: CASSEVGSGANVLTF. CDR3 nucleotide sequence: TGTGCCAGCAGTGAAGTTGGGTCTGGGGCCAACGTCCTGACTTTC.

This clone has only a few counts. The chain joins TRBV4-3 to TRBJ2-7; D gene uncertain. From germline, CDR1 is LGHNA and CDR2 YSLEER. V lost 0 bases and J 6 bases, leaving 9 bases between the germline ends. The CDR3 is made up of 13 amino acids. The CDR3 nucleotides read TGCGCCAGCAGCCAAGACGGATCTCGCGAGCAGTACTTC. This gives the protein CASSQDGSREQYF.

The chain uses TRBV6-6 and TRBJ1-4, with D possibly matching TRBD1 (6 bases). The CDR3 sequence is 13 residues long. The germline V and J ends were trimmed by 8 bases and 2 bases, with 9 bases remaining between them. Germline-derived CDR1 and CDR2 are MNHNY and SVGAGI (reference sequence). CDR3 nucleotides: TGTGCCAGCTCGCAGGGGACTAATGAAAAACTGTTTTTT. Amino acid sequence: CASSQGTNEKLFF.

The CDR3 nucleotides read TGCAGTGTAAGACCAGGGAATGAGCAGTTCTTC. Translation: CSVRPGNEQFF. J is TRBJ2-1 and V is TRBV20-1; possibly TRBD1 for D (5 bases). This CDR3 is 11 amino acids long. The V end was cut by 7 bases, the J end by 7 bases, with 11 bases between. Per germline, CDR1 DFQATT and CDR2 SNEGSKA (reference sequence).

This clone appeared once. This rearrangement joins TRBV5-1 to TRBJ1-2, with D possibly being TRBD1 (6 bases). This CDR3 is built from 14 residues. Germline assignment: CDR1 SGHRS and CDR2 YFSETQ. The V end lost 4 bases, the J end lost 4 bases, and 14 bases lay between the germline ends. In DNA form, the CDR3 reads TGCGCCAGCAGCCAGGAAGGGGGTATCTATGGCTACACCTTC. This codes for CASSQEGGIYGYTF.

The chain is built from TRBV19 and TRBJ1-1, with D unresolved. Per germline, CDR1 LNHDA and CDR2 SQIVND (reference sequence). Deletions cut 2 bases from V and 6 bases from J, with 13 bases between. The CDR3 extends over 14 amino acids. CDR3 nucleotide sequence: TGTGCCAGTAGTATATTCCGGGATCGCGCTGAAGCTTTCTTT. It codes for CASSIFRDRAEAFF.

The chain links TRBV4-3 to TRBJ2-2, with 10 bases lining up with TRBD2. The CDR3 contains 17 residues. The V segment lost 3 bases and the J segment 0 bases; nucleotides outside the gene matches: 4. CDR1 is LGHNA and CDR2 is YSLEER in the germline V gene. In DNA form, the CDR3 reads TGCGCCAGCAGCCACCCACTAGCGGGGCCGAACACCGGGGAGCTGTTTTTT. Encoded protein: CASSHPLAGPNTGELFF.

The CDR3, as DNA: TGTGCCAGCATATGGGACAGGGGGCAAAAGGACACTGAAGCTTTCTTT. Protein: CASIWDRGQKDTEAFF. V gene TRBV2 combines with J gene TRBJ1-1; 12 bases fit TRBD1. The ends lost 7 bases at V and 3 bases at J; junction bases unmatched: 9. This CDR3 region has 16 residues. CDR1 SNHLY and CDR2 FYNNEI come from the germline V gene. The whole variable domain, remainder taken from reference TRBV2 and TRBJ1-1, is EPEVTQTPSHQVTQMGQEVILRCVPISNHLYFYWYRQILGQKVEFLVSFYNNEISEKSEIFDDQFSVERPDGSNFTLKIRSTKLEDSAMYFCASIWDRGQKDTEAFFGQGTRLTVV.

This chain joins TRBV19 and TRBJ2-1; 12 bases fit TRBD2. CDR1 is LNHDA and CDR2 is SQIVND in the germline V gene (reference sequence). The CDR3 has 14 amino acids. V shed 9 bases, J shed 4 bases, and the junction held 4 bases outside the gene matches. The CDR3 DNA is TGTGCCAGCCGGACTAGCGGGGTATACAATGAGCAGTTCTTC. Translated: CASRTSGVYNEQFF.

The chain has TRBV25-1 and TRBJ2-7; 9 nucleotides line up with TRBD1. V lost 5 bases, J lost 7 bases, and 9 bases stayed unmatched. Germline lookup yields CDR1 MGHDK and CDR2 SYGVNS. This CDR3 comprises 14 residues. The CDR3 sequence is CASSNGQGLREQYF. The CDR3, as DNA: TGTGCCAGCAGTAACGGACAGGGGTTGAGGGAGCAGTACTTC.

The CDR3 is CAWSTDRVWGYTF. DNA of the CDR3: TGTGCCTGGAGTACGGACAGGGTATGGGGCTACACCTTC. The chain is built from TRBV30 and TRBJ1-2, with 8 bases that match TRBD1. The germline V gene has CDR1 GTSNPN and CDR2 SVGIG (reference sequence). Germline trimming cut 2 bases from V and 8 bases from J; bases unmatched to any gene: 7. CDR3 length: 13 residues.

The chain carries TRBV6-5 and TRBJ2-5; 9 bases match TRBD2. The germline V gene has CDR1 MNHEY and CDR2 SVGAGI. The CDR3 has 16 amino acids. V lost 4 bases, J lost 5 bases, and 11 bases stayed unmatched. CDR3 bases: TGTGCCAGCAGTTTGGCGCCAGCGGGGGGTTTGGAGACCCAGTACTTC. Protein sequence: CASSLAPAGGLETQYF.

Details on this clone: The junction differs from germline at one of its ends, possibly a read error. The CDR3 is CAGSPLVRGQETQYF. CDR3 coding DNA: TGTGCCGGCAGCCCCCTGGTGCGGGGCCAAGAGACCCAGTACTTC. The chain recombines TRBV7-6 with TRBJ2-5, with a possible D match to TRBD2 (6 bases). The CDR3 runs to 15 residues. The germline V gene encodes CDR1 SGHVS and CDR2 FNYEAQ. The full variable domain, with the rest looked up from reference TRBV7-6 and TRBJ2-5, is GAGVSQSPRYKVTKRGQDVALRCDPISGHVSLYWYRQALGQGPEFLTYFNYEAQQDKSGLPNDRFSAERPEGSISTLTIQRTEQRDSAMYRCAGSPLVRGQETQYFGPGTRLLVL.

This clone was counted between two and nine times. The J gene is TRBJ2-7, the V gene TRBV4-3; D may correspond to TRBD1 or TRBD2 (5 bases each). CDR3 size: 15 residues. V lost 1 base and J 4 bases, leaving 14 bases between the germline ends. Germline lookup yields CDR1 LGHNA and CDR2 YSLEER. CDR3 coding DNA: TGCGCCAGCAGCCAAGGGGCCGGGGCAGCTTACGAGCAGTACTTC. Protein: CASSQGAGAAYEQYF.